The 21 T cell receptor beta chains below all came from one sample that was sequenced in a study of Ad26.COV2.S vaccination and SARS-CoV-2 variants. The treatment denotes: some 19 received Ad26.COV2.S at low or high dose, single or two shots; several received placebo; per-sample allocation not given. Sampling occurred on day 63 after the first vaccine or placebo injection. Data came from immunoSEQ multiplex PCR; TCRdb stores just in-frame clones and leaves some out. The sample records around 320,000 clones, roughly 84% being singletons. The sequencing used peripheral blood, collected in a trial of Ad26.COV2.S vaccine versus placebo. The source is a person aged 18 to 59 who received the Ad26.COV2.S COVID-19 vaccine or a placebo.

This clone appeared a few times. The J gene is TRBJ2-2, the V gene TRBV6-5; D is unclear. The germline gives CDR1 MNHEY, CDR2 SVGAGI. Trimming took 0 bases from V and 6 from J, leaving 8 bases between them. The CDR3 is 14 amino acids. This chain's CDR3 is CASSYSNEAGELFF. In DNA form, the CDR3 reads TGTGCCAGCAGTTACTCGAATGAGGCCGGGGAGCTGTTTTTT.

The DNA for the CDR3 is TGCGCCAGCAGTGTGGGGACAGGGAATGGCTACACCTTC. Its protein is CASSVGTGNGYTF. The chain is built from TRBV10-2 and TRBJ1-2, with 9 bases aligning to TRBD1. Looked up from germline, CDR1 is WSHSY and CDR2 is SAAADI. J gave up 6 bases and V 4 bases, and 3 bases lay outside the gene matches. The CDR3 is 13 amino acids.

This clone appeared once. The V gene is TRBV14, the J gene TRBJ2-5; D remains unclear. Germline V gene lookup returns CDR1 SGHDN and CDR2 FVKESK. This CDR3 has 19 residues. Trimming shortened V by 4 bases and J by 2 bases, and 26 bases separated the two germline ends. The CDR3 bases are TGTGCCAGCAGCCTCAAACCGGGCCCCCCCAGAGTTCTACAAGAGACCCAGTACTTC. Amino acid sequence: CASSLKPGPPRVLQETQYF. Full variable domain (missing parts from reference TRBV14 and TRBJ2-5): EAGVTQFPSHSVIEKGQTVTLRCDPISGHDNLYWYRRVMGKEIKFLLHFVKESKQDESGMPNNRFLAERTGGTYSTLKVQPAELEDSGVYFCASSLKPGPPRVLQETQYFGPGTRLLVL.

The chain employs TRBV5-1 and TRBJ2-1; D remains ambiguous. This CDR3 has 15 residues. Per germline, CDR1 SGHRS and CDR2 YFSETQ. Deletions cut 2 bases from V and 0 bases from J, with 9 bases between. In DNA, the CDR3 is TGCGCCAGCAGCTTATCCGGGCCCTCCTACAATGAGCAGTTCTTC. Translating gives CASSLSGPSYNEQFF.

This chain links TRBV29-1 with TRBJ2-7; 12 bases fit TRBD2. Trimming at V came to 4 bases and at J to 4 bases, leaving 5 bases not matched to a gene. The germline V gene encodes CDR1 SQVTM and CDR2 ANQGSEA. This CDR3 is 14 amino acids long. The CDR3 spells CSVGGLAGKYEQYF. The CDR3 nucleotides are TGCAGCGTTGGTGGACTAGCGGGGAAATACGAGCAGTACTTC.

Points on this clone: This specimen includes other DNA sequences encoding the same CDR3. The chain is built from TRBV3-1 (or the pseudogene TRBV3-2) and TRBJ2-7; the D is unclear. This CDR3 is built from 14 residues. Deletions cut 0 bases from V and 3 bases from J, with 9 bases between. Germline V gives CDR1 LGHDT, CDR2 YNNKEL (reference sequence). CDR3 in amino acids: CASSQDGGGYEQYF. CDR3 DNA sequence: TGTGCCAGCAGCCAAGATGGCGGCGGCTACGAGCAGTACTTC.

The V and J genes are TRBV30 and TRBJ1-2; D uncertain. In germline, CDR1 is GTSNPN, CDR2 SVGIG (reference sequence). The CDR3 runs 15 residues. Trimming removed 3 bases from V and 1 base from J, with 15 bases in between. The CDR3 DNA sequence: TGTGCCTGGAGCTTAGCGGGCGGCTTTAACTATGGCTACACCTTC. Translating gives CAWSLAGGFNYGYTF.

This chain uses TRBV6-4 with TRBJ2-3, with 9 bases fitting TRBD1. The CDR3 covers 15 residues. The germline V gene has CDR1 MRHNA and CDR2 SNTAGT. After removal of 2 bases from V and 4 bases from J, the junction contained 4 bases not matched to a gene. DNA of the CDR3: TGTGCCAGCAGTGACCCGGGACAGGGTTCAGATACGCAGTATTTT. Residues: CASSDPGQGSDTQYF.

The J gene is TRBJ2-2, the V gene TRBV5-1; D is ambiguous. CDR3 length: 14 amino acids. V was cut by 4 bases and J by 0 bases, with 7 bases left in between. Germline assignment: CDR1 SGHRS and CDR2 YFSETQ. This chain's CDR3 is CASSHTSNTGELFF. CDR3 sequence (DNA): TGCGCCAGCAGCCATACATCGAACACCGGGGAGCTGTTTTTT.

The V gene is TRBV3-1 (or the pseudogene TRBV3-2), the J gene TRBJ2-7; possible D gene TRBD1, 6 bases. This CDR3 spans 15 amino acids. CDR1 and CDR2 from the germline V gene are LGHDT and YNNKEL (reference sequence). The V end lost 1 base, the J end lost 1 base, and 11 bases lay between the germline ends. This CDR3 is CASSQGSGHSYEQYF. The DNA of the CDR3 is TGTGCCAGCAGCCAAGGCTCGGGACATTCCTACGAGCAGTACTTC.

The chain is built from TRBV2 and TRBJ1-4; 7 positions agree with TRBD1. This CDR3 comprises 15 residues. V dropped 8 bases and J dropped 0; count of bases not matched to a gene: 6. Germline V gene sequence: CDR1 SNHLY, CDR2 FYNNEI. DNA of the CDR3: TGTGCCAGCCGTGGTACAGGGGCAACTAATGAAAAACTGTTTTTT. It translates to CASRGTGATNEKLFF. Filled out from reference TRBV2 and TRBJ1-4, the complete variable domain reads EPEVTQTPSHQVTQMGQEVILRCVPISNHLYFYWYRQILGQKVEFLVSFYNNEISEKSEIFDDQFSVERPDGSNFTLKIRSTKLEDSAMYFCASRGTGATNEKLFFGSGTQLSVL.

The chain's CDR3 is CASSPQSGASRFCKTRYSNQPQHF. In DNA form, the CDR3 reads TGTGCCAGCAGCCCCCAGAGTGGGGCATCTCGGTTTTGTAAAACTCGTTATAGCAATCAGCCCCAGCATTTT. The chain is built from TRBV3-1 (or the pseudogene TRBV3-2) and TRBJ1-5; D might be TRBD1 (5 bases). CDR3 length: 24 residues. V shed 4 bases and J shed 0 bases, with 37 bases lying between them. Germline V gives CDR1 LGHDT, CDR2 YNNKEL (reference sequence).

The CDR3, as DNA: TGTGCCAGCTCATACGGGACACGAGGAACCGGGGCCAACGTCCTGACTTTC. Translated, it gives CASSYGTRGTGANVLTF. The chain has TRBV18 and TRBJ2-6, with a possible D match to TRBD1 (6 bases). The CDR3 totals 17 residues. CDR1 is KGHSH and CDR2 is LQKENI in the germline V gene. Between the trimmed V and J ends, which lost 5 bases and 4 bases, there was a span of 18 bases.

The CDR3 loop reads CASSLVDGLGGQETQYF. The CDR3 region has the DNA TGTGCCAGCAGCTTAGTTGACGGGTTAGGGGGACAAGAGACCCAGTACTTC. The V and J genes are TRBV7-8 and TRBJ2-5, with a weak D call TRBD1 (6 bases). V lost 1 base and J lost 2, with 17 bases in between. The CDR3 sequence is 17 residues long. Germline CDR1 reads SGHVS; CDR2 reads FQNEAQ.

Concerning this clone itself: Other nucleotide sequences in the sample specify the same CDR3. This sequence joins TRBV5-1 and TRBJ1-1, with 8 bases that match TRBD1. The trim removed 0 bases at V and 5 bases at J, leaving 3 bases unmatched. The CDR3 sequence is 14 residues long. Germline CDR1 is SGHRS and CDR2 is YFSETQ. The CDR3 protein is CASSLDRGNTEAFF. The CDR3 DNA is TGCGCCAGCAGCTTGGACAGGGGGAATACTGAAGCTTTCTTT. The full variable domain, its missing parts supplied by reference TRBV5-1 and TRBJ1-1, is KAGVTQTPRYLIKTRGQQVTLSCSPISGHRSVSWYQQTPGQGLQFLFEYFSETQRNKGNFPGRFSGRQFSNSRSEMNVSTLELGDSALYLCASSLDRGNTEAFFGQGTRLTVV.

This sequence joins TRBV7-9 and TRBJ1-2; 10 bases fit TRBD1. The V gene's germline CDR1 is SEHNR and CDR2 FQNEAQ (reference sequence). The CDR3 sequence is 17 residues long. V was clipped by 4 bases and J by 8 bases; unmatched bases: 16. Here the CDR3 DNA reads TGTGCCAGCAGCTCGTTCCGGGACAGGGGTCGTTCGGGAGGCTACACCTTC. Encoded protein: CASSSFRDRGRSGGYTF.

The rearrangement joins TRBV4-3 to TRBJ2-1; 8 bases align to TRBD2. Germline trimming cut 4 bases from V and 7 bases from J; bases unmatched to any gene: 12. The CDR3 has 16 amino acids. Germline CDR1 and CDR2: LGHNA and YSLEER. The CDR3: CASSPVGGGFINEQFF. The DNA of the CDR3 is TGCGCCAGCAGCCCCGTTGGCGGGGGGTTCATAAATGAGCAGTTCTTC.

The chain combines TRBV4-3 with TRBJ2-3; D may be TRBD2 (5 bases). Germline V gene lookup returns CDR1 LGHNA and CDR2 YSLEER. The CDR3 spans 13 residues. Trimming pared 5 bases from V and 3 bases from J, leaving 9 bases between. CDR3 coding DNA: TGCGCCAGCAGCATTTCGGGGACAGATACGCAGTATTTT. Translation: CASSISGTDTQYF.

V and J are TRBV4-1 and TRBJ1-6; 8 bases map to TRBD1. The length of the CDR3 is 18 residues. After removal of 2 bases from V and 11 bases from J, the junction contained 17 bases not matched to a gene. Germline V gene sequence: CDR1 MGHRA, CDR2 YSYEKL. The CDR3 spells CASSQSYNPGTGGAPLHF. CDR3 DNA: TGCGCCAGCAGCCAAAGTTATAACCCCGGGACAGGAGGAGCACCCCTCCACTTT.

V gene TRBV7-9 combines with J gene TRBJ2-2; 7 bases are a match to TRBD1. The CDR3 loop spans 14 amino acids. Germline lookup yields CDR1 SEHNR and CDR2 FQNEAQ (reference sequence). Losses at the gene ends were 6 bases for V and 3 bases for J; bases not matched to a gene: 4. CDR3 loop: CASRHRGDTGELFF. CDR3 DNA sequence: TGTGCCAGCAGGCACAGGGGAGACACCGGGGAGCTGTTTTTT.

The chain links TRBV13 to TRBJ2-1; 10 bases fit TRBD2. The CDR3 spans 22 residues. Germline loops: CDR1 PRHDT, CDR2 FYEKMQ (reference sequence). V gave up 0 bases and J gave up 6 bases; unmatched junction bases: 23. CDR3 bases: TGTGCCAGCAGCTTAGGGAGGATTATAAGCCAACTTCTAGCGGGGGAAAGCAATGAGCAGTTCTTC. The encoded protein is CASSLGRIISQLLAGESNEQFF.